These 32 T cell receptor beta chains were sequenced from one sample in a study of blood T cell repertoires in COVID-19. TCRdb keeps only in-frame clones here, not all; method: immunoSEQ multiplex PCR. The data show 150,000 to 160,000 clones, 75% to 80% seen once. The specimen was peripheral blood. These receptors all stem from a man older than 75 with acute or convalescent COVID-19.

This rearrangement joins TRBV18 to TRBJ1-2; 8 bases align to TRBD1. Trimming removed 3 bases from V and 6 bases from J; junction bases left unmatched: 9. The germline gives CDR1 KGHSH, CDR2 LQKENI. The CDR3 has 15 amino acids. CDR3 residues: CASSPDLDRVDGYTF. The DNA for the CDR3 is TGTGCCAGCTCACCCGATCTGGACAGGGTGGATGGCTACACCTTC.

This clone has just a few counts. The chain recombines TRBV3-1 (or the pseudogene TRBV3-2) with TRBJ1-2; TRBD1 agrees at 7 bases. This CDR3 spans 15 amino acids. V shed 1 base, J shed 1 base, and the junction held 3 bases outside the gene matches. Germline CDR1 is LGHDT and CDR2 is YNNKEL (reference sequence). The CDR3 loop reads CASSQVTGVNYGYTF. DNA for the CDR3: TGTGCCAGCAGCCAAGTTACAGGGGTTAACTATGGCTACACCTTC.

J is TRBJ2-3 and V is TRBV7-7; D might be TRBD2 (6 bases). V lost 2 bases and J lost 2, with 11 bases in between. Germline V gene sequence: CDR1 SSHAT, CDR2 FNYEAQ (reference sequence). The CDR3 sequence is 15 residues long. The CDR3, as DNA: TGTGCCAGCAGCTTACAGGCGGGGCCCACAGATACGCAGTATTTT. Protein product: CASSLQAGPTDTQYF. Variable domain in full (rest from reference TRBV7-7 and TRBJ2-3): GAGVSQSPRYKVTKRGQDVTLRCDPISSHATLYWYQQALGQGPEFLTYFNYEAQPDKSGLPSDRFSAERPEGSISTLTIQRTEQRDSAMYRCASSLQAGPTDTQYFGPGTRLTVL.

This clone was counted between two and nine times. V usage is TRBV28 and J usage is TRBJ2-1; D possibly corresponds to TRBD2 (6 bases). The CDR3 loop spans 15 amino acids. V lost 5 bases, J lost 3 bases, and 14 bases lay in between. Germline V gene sequence: CDR1 MDHEN, CDR2 SYDVKM. The CDR3 protein is CASSESGGFYNEQFF. The CDR3 nucleotides read TGTGCCAGCAGTGAGTCCGGGGGATTCTACAATGAGCAGTTCTTC.

This clone was counted ten times or more. CDR3 nucleotides: TGTGCCAGCAGCCAAGATACTACTAGTGGCTACACCTTC. Protein product: CASSQDTTSGYTF. The chain is built from TRBV3-1 (or the pseudogene TRBV3-2) and TRBJ1-2, with D hard to call. Trimming took off 0 bases at V and 7 bases at J, with 9 bases between the two ends. Germline loops: CDR1 LGHDT, CDR2 YNNKEL (reference sequence). The CDR3 runs 13 residues.

This clone has a single count. The rearrangement joins TRBV11-1 to TRBJ1-2; D not resolved. This CDR3 has 16 amino acids. V was trimmed by 0 bases and J by 6 bases, leaving 17 bases between them. Germline CDR1 SGHAT, CDR2 FQDESV (reference sequence). The CDR3 DNA reads TGTGCCAGCAGCTTAGCGCTGGGCGATGGTTTCCATGGCTACACCTTC. Translating it yields CASSLALGDGFHGYTF.

The chain links TRBV28 to TRBJ2-2, with TRBD1 as a possible D gene (6 bases). The germline V gene encodes CDR1 MDHEN and CDR2 SYDVKM. This CDR3 contains 15 residues. Trimming left V 6 bases short and J 0 bases short, with 11 bases between. As DNA, the CDR3 is TGTGCCAGCAGAACAGGGTCTGCGAACACCGGGGAGCTGTTTTTT. Its translation: CASRTGSANTGELFF.

The genes are TRBV5-6 and TRBJ2-2; TRBD2 matches at 10 bases. After removal of 4 bases from V and 8 bases from J, the junction contained 8 bases not matched to a gene. The CDR3 runs 15 residues. Per the germline V gene, CDR1 is SGHDT and CDR2 is YYEEEE. CDR3 protein: CASSQAGGLGGELFF. The DNA for the CDR3 is TGTGCCAGCAGCCAAGCGGGGGGGCTTGGTGGGGAGCTGTTTTTT.

This chain links TRBV19 with TRBJ2-2; possibly TRBD1 for D (5 bases). The ends were cut back, 5 bases at V and 4 bases at J, with 8 bases in the middle. This CDR3 comprises 13 residues. In germline, CDR1 is LNHDA, CDR2 SQIVND (reference sequence). The CDR3 protein is CASSGALTGELFF. The CDR3 DNA reads as TGTGCCAGTAGTGGGGCCCTCACCGGGGAGCTGTTTTTT.

V usage is TRBV28 and J usage is TRBJ2-1, with 8 positions matching TRBD2. The CDR3 has 14 residues. The J segment lost 2 bases and the V segment lost 6 bases, leaving 3 bases of the junction unmatched. Germline V CDR1 and CDR2: MDHEN, SYDVKM. Here the CDR3 reads CASRGGGTYNEQFF. CDR3 in DNA: TGTGCCAGCAGGGGCGGGGGGACCTACAATGAGCAGTTCTTC. Based on the CDR3 plus reference TRBV28 and TRBJ2-1, the full variable domain is DVKVTQSSRYLVKRTGEKVFLECVQDMDHENMFWYRQDPGLGLRLIYFSYDVKMKEKGDIPEGYSVSREKKERFSLILESASTNQTSMYLCASRGGGTYNEQFFGPGTRLTVL.

This chain links TRBV7-2 with TRBJ1-2; D remains unclear. Germline lookup yields CDR1 SGHTA and CDR2 FQGNSA. The CDR3 spans 13 residues. The ends were cut back, 4 bases at V and 4 bases at J, with 10 bases in the middle. The CDR3 is CASSSPRSYGYTF. The CDR3 coding sequence is TGTGCCAGCAGCTCCCCGAGGTCCTATGGCTACACCTTC.

This clone has more than one count but fewer than ten. The rearrangement links TRBV29-1 to TRBJ1-1; the D is unclear. The V end lost 3 bases, the J end lost 5 bases, and 7 bases lay between the germline ends. Germline lookup yields CDR1 SQVTM and CDR2 ANQGSEA. CDR3 size: 11 residues. In nucleotides, the CDR3 is TGCAGCGTTGAGCCCGCGACTGAAGCTTTCTTT. Its protein is CSVEPATEAFF.

This chain uses TRBV29-1 with TRBJ1-4; TRBD1 matches at 11 bases. CDR3 length: 16 residues. Unmatched junction bases numbered 6, after V lost 4 bases and J lost 2 bases. Per the germline V gene, CDR1 is SQVTM and CDR2 is ANQGSEA. CDR3 bases: TGCAGCGTTGGCGCGGGACAGGGGGGTACTAATGAAAAACTGTTTTTT. Translating gives CSVGAGQGGTNEKLFF.

The chain joins TRBV5-1 to TRBJ1-1, with 7 bases identical to TRBD1. The CDR3 extends over 16 amino acids. Germline assignment: CDR1 SGHRS and CDR2 YFSETQ. The V gene end was trimmed by 4 bases and the J gene end by 0 bases; junction bases not matched to a gene: 9. CDR3 nucleotide sequence: TGCGCCAGCAGCACGGGACAGACGGCAATGAACACTGAAGCTTTCTTT. Residues: CASSTGQTAMNTEAFF. Filled out from reference TRBV5-1 and TRBJ1-1, the complete variable domain reads KAGVTQTPRYLIKTRGQQVTLSCSPISGHRSVSWYQQTPGQGLQFLFEYFSETQRNKGNFPGRFSGRQFSNSRSEMNVSTLELGDSALYLCASSTGQTAMNTEAFFGQGTRLTVV.

The table lists this clone with a count of one. This chain links TRBV5-1 with TRBJ2-7; 9 positions match TRBD2. Germline assignment: CDR1 SGHRS and CDR2 YFSETQ. V gave up 0 bases and J gave up 0 bases; unmatched junction bases: 1. The CDR3 is made up of 15 amino acids. CDR3 amino acids: CASSLGTSVSYEQYF. In DNA form, the CDR3 reads TGCGCCAGCAGCTTGGGGACTAGCGTCTCCTACGAGCAGTACTTC.

The chain couples TRBV5-5 to TRBJ2-6; D perhaps matches TRBD2 (7 bases). V lost 4 bases and J lost 4, with 15 bases in between. The germline V gene has CDR1 SGHKS and CDR2 YYEKEE (reference sequence). This CDR3 comprises 16 residues. In nucleotides, the CDR3 is TGTGCCAGCAGCCCGGTCGGGGGGCCCGGGGCCAACGTCCTGACTTTC. Protein product: CASSPVGGPGANVLTF.

The chain recombines TRBV19 with TRBJ2-1, with 9 bases lining up with TRBD1. The CDR3 loop spans 16 amino acids. V was clipped by 6 bases and J by 1 base; unmatched bases: 7. Germline values: CDR1 LNHDA, CDR2 SQIVND (reference sequence). CDR3 residues: CASSRQGVESYNEQFF. As DNA, the CDR3 is TGTGCCAGTAGCCGACAGGGGGTTGAATCCTACAATGAGCAGTTCTTC.

V is TRBV24-1 and J is TRBJ2-2, with TRBD1 matching 8 bases. Per the germline V gene, CDR1 is KGHDR and CDR2 is SFDVKD. This CDR3 has 15 residues. V was clipped by 9 bases and J by 4 bases; unmatched bases: 9. The CDR3 bases are TGTGCCACCCAGTCCGGACAGGGCTTCACCGGGGAGCTGTTTTTT. Translation: CATQSGQGFTGELFF.

This sequence joins TRBV6-5 and TRBJ2-7; TRBD1 agrees at 12 bases. CDR3 length: 14 residues. The V segment lost 5 bases and the J segment 4 bases; nucleotides outside the gene matches: 3. Germline CDR1 is MNHEY and CDR2 is SVGAGI. Written as DNA, the CDR3 is TGTGCCAGCAGTCGGGACAGGGGGCGGTACGAGCAGTACTTC. It is translated as CASSRDRGRYEQYF.

The chain uses TRBV6-5 and TRBJ1-3; D remains unclear. Germline CDR1 is MNHEY and CDR2 is SVGAGI. Trimming removed 2 bases at V and 0 bases at J, with 11 bases between. The CDR3 consists of 16 residues. Here the CDR3 reads CASSYTGYGSGNTIYF. In nucleotides, the CDR3 is TGTGCCAGCAGTTACACGGGGTACGGCTCTGGAAACACCATATATTTT.

V gene TRBV7-9 combines with J gene TRBJ2-7; 10 bases line up with TRBD2. Trimming cost V 5 bases and J 5 bases; bases outside gene matches: 6. Germline loops: CDR1 SEHNR, CDR2 FQNEAQ (reference sequence). The CDR3 runs to 14 residues. The CDR3 region has the DNA TGTGCCAGCAGCCATCCTAGCGGGGGTAACGAGCAGTACTTC. Translated, it gives CASSHPSGGNEQYF.

The chain has TRBV28 and TRBJ1-3; D unclear. This CDR3 is 15 amino acids long. V lost 5 bases, J lost 0 bases, and 11 bases lay in between. CDR1 and CDR2 from the germline V gene are MDHEN and SYDVKM. The CDR3 sequence: CASSLAQFSGNTIYF. CDR3 coding DNA: TGTGCCAGCAGTCTCGCACAGTTCTCTGGAAACACCATATATTTT.

The rearrangement joins TRBV5-4 to TRBJ2-1; 8 bases are a match to TRBD2. Germline loops: CDR1 SGHNT, CDR2 YYREEE (reference sequence). The CDR3 extends over 16 amino acids. V lost 2 bases, J lost 1 base, and 5 bases stayed unmatched. This CDR3 reads CASSLAGGGSYNEQFF. The CDR3 region has the DNA TGTGCCAGCAGCTTAGCCGGGGGGGGGTCCTACAATGAGCAGTTCTTC. Full variable domain (outside the CDR3, taken from reference TRBV5-4 and TRBJ2-1): ETGVTQSPTHLIKTRGQQVTLRCSSQSGHNTVSWYQQALGQGPQFIFQYYREEENGRGNFPPRFSGLQFPNYSSELNVNALELDDSALYLCASSLAGGGSYNEQFFGPGTRLTVL.

This clone was counted between two and nine times. The V and J genes are TRBV21-1 and TRBJ2-3; the D call TRBD2 from the table was never checked on the DNA. TRBV21-1 is a documented pseudogene. This CDR3 spans 16 amino acids. CDR3 protein: CASSKVTSGGLDTQYF. Written as DNA, the CDR3 is TGTGCCAGCAGCAAAGTTACTAGCGGGGGGTTAGATACGCAGTATTTT.

This clone was observed a handful of times. This chain links TRBV7-9 with TRBJ2-2, with a weak D call TRBD2 (6 bases). CDR3 length: 15 amino acids. Trimming removed 5 bases from V and 8 bases from J, with 18 bases in between. The germline V gene encodes CDR1 SEHNR and CDR2 FQNEAQ (reference sequence). CDR3 DNA: TGTGCCAGCAGCCACCGGGGCGGGGAAGAGGGGGAGCTGTTTTTT. Its protein product is CASSHRGGEEGELFF.

V is TRBV4-1 and J is TRBJ2-5; TRBD2 aligns across 9 bases. The CDR3 runs to 17 residues. Germline V CDR1 and CDR2: MGHRA, YSYEKL. V lost 0 bases to trimming and J lost 1 base; unmatched junction nucleotides: 6. This CDR3 is CASSQETAGGVQETQYF. Written as DNA, the CDR3 is TGCGCCAGCAGCCAAGAAACAGCGGGGGGCGTCCAAGAGACCCAGTACTTC.

The J gene is TRBJ2-7, the V gene TRBV5-1; the D gene is possibly TRBD2 (5 bases). CDR1 is SGHRS and CDR2 is YFSETQ in the germline V gene. CDR3 length: 14 residues. Trimming took off 0 bases at V and 7 bases at J, with 14 bases between the two ends. The CDR3 nucleotides read TGCGCCAGCAGCTTGGGGCCGGGGATGGGGGAGCAGTACTTC. Protein: CASSLGPGMGEQYF.

The count of this clone is one. The chain joins TRBV5-1 to TRBJ2-1, with 8 nucleotides matching TRBD2. Losses at the gene ends were 7 bases for V and 6 bases for J; bases not matched to a gene: 3. This CDR3 comprises 12 residues. CDR1 and CDR2 from the germline V gene are SGHRS and YFSETQ. CDR3 nucleotide sequence: TGCGCCAGCCGGACTAGCTTCAATGAGCAGTTCTTC. Residues: CASRTSFNEQFF. The variable domain in full, completed from reference TRBV5-1 and TRBJ2-1, reads KAGVTQTPRYLIKTRGQQVTLSCSPISGHRSVSWYQQTPGQGLQFLFEYFSETQRNKGNFPGRFSGRQFSNSRSEMNVSTLELGDSALYLCASRTSFNEQFFGPGTRLTVL.

The rearrangement uses TRBV11-2 and TRBJ2-7; 13 positions agree with TRBD2. CDR1 SGHAT and CDR2 FQNNGV come from the germline V gene. CDR3 length equals 15 residues. Unmatched junction bases numbered 8, after V lost 5 bases and J lost 7 bases. The CDR3 DNA sequence: TGTGCCAGCAGCCCGGGACTAGCGGGGTTGCGGGAGCAGTACTTC. Protein: CASSPGLAGLREQYF.

The chain has TRBV5-1 and TRBJ1-1; tentative D call: TRBD1 (6 bases). Germline-derived CDR1 and CDR2 are SGHRS and YFSETQ. V was shortened by 4 bases and J by 1 base, with 20 bases between the two germline ends. The CDR3 sequence is 17 residues long. The chain's CDR3 is CASSTGQGPAGNTEAFF. The CDR3 DNA reads as TGCGCCAGCAGCACAGGTCAGGGGCCCGCCGGGAACACTGAAGCTTTCTTT.

V and J are TRBV11-2 and TRBJ1-1; D not certain. CDR3 size: 13 residues. The germline V gene has CDR1 SGHAT and CDR2 FQNNGV. Deletions cut 0 bases from V and 7 bases from J, with 9 bases between. DNA of the CDR3: TGTGCCAGCAGCTTAGATTTGCGGGGTGAAGCTTTCTTT. Amino acid sequence: CASSLDLRGEAFF.

By share, this clone counts as large. The chain couples TRBV7-9 to TRBJ1-1, with D possibly matching TRBD1 (6 bases). In germline, CDR1 is SEHNR, CDR2 FQNEAQ (reference sequence). There are 16 residues in the CDR3. Trimming pared 1 base from V and 4 bases from J, leaving 16 bases between. The DNA for the CDR3 is TGTGCCAGCAGCTTAGGTGCAGGGGCCGGTCTCACTGAAGCTTTCTTT. As protein: CASSLGAGAGLTEAFF. The complete variable domain, with remaining parts taken from reference TRBV7-9 and TRBJ1-1, reads DTGVSQNPRHKITKRGQNVTFRCDPISEHNRLYWYRQTLGQGPEFLTYFQNEAQLEKSRLLSDRFSAERPKGSFSTLEIQRTEQGDSAMYLCASSLGAGAGLTEAFFGQGTRLTVV.